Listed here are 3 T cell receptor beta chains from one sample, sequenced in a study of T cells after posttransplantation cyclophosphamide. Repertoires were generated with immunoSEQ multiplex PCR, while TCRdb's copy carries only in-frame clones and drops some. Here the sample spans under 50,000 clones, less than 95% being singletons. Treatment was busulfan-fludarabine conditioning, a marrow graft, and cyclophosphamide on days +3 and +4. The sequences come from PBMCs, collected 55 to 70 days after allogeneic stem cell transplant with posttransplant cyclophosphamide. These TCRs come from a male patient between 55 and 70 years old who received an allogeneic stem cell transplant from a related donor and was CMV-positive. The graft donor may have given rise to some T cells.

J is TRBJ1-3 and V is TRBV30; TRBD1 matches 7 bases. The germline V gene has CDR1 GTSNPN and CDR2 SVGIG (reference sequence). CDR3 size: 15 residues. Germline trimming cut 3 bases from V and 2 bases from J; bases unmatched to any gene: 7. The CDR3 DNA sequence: TGTGCCTGGAGGCTTGGGACAGCGCCTGGAAACACCATATATTTT. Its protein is CAWRLGTAPGNTIYF.

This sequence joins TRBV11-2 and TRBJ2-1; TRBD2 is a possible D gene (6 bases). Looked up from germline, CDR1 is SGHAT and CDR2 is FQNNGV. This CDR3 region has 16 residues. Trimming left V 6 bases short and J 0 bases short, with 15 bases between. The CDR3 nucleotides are TGTGCCAGCAGTCGAAACGCGGGGAACTCCTACAATGAGCAGTTCTTC. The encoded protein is CASSRNAGNSYNEQFF.

CDR3 amino acids: CASSFQGADTEAFF. DNA for the CDR3: TGCGCCAGCAGCTTTCAGGGGGCCGACACTGAAGCTTTCTTT. The chain employs TRBV5-1 and TRBJ1-1; the match to TRBD1 covers 8 bases. Losses at the gene ends were 2 bases for V and 3 bases for J; bases not matched to a gene: 3. Germline-derived CDR1 and CDR2 are SGHRS and YFSETQ. The CDR3 runs 14 residues.